This TCR beta chain is from a study of blood T cell repertoires in COVID-19. CDR3 length: 16 amino acids. From germline, CDR1 is SGHRS and CDR2 YFSETQ. Trimming took 0 bases from V and 0 from J, leaving 13 bases between them. Original methodology: Counts of nucleated cells, estimated from reference gene primer amplification, were obtained. The method was immunoSEQ multiplex PCR; TCRdb's version includes in-frame clones alone and lacks a portion of them. That table furnishes V, J and clone size, whereas the DNA furnished D and trimming. Here the sample spans under 200,000 clones, about 80% being singletons.

The TCR sequence derives from a woman in her sixties or seventies who had recovered from COVID-19. Specimen: PBMCs or T cells enriched from blood (not recorded which). The rearrangement links TRBV5-1 to TRBJ2-7, with TRBD2 as a possible D gene (6 bases). The CDR3: CASSLAPRGASYEQYF. CDR3 bases: TGCGCCAGCAGCTTGGCCCCGCGGGGCGCCTCCTACGAGCAGTACTTC.